This T cell receptor beta chain was recovered during a study of TIL therapy for anti-PD-1-resistant metastatic lung cancer. Sequencing used immunoSEQ v3. Here immunoSEQ multiplex PCR was the method, and the copy in TCRdb shows in-frame clones only, minus some. The sample records more than 90,000 clones, around three fifths being singletons. Trimming cost V 7 bases and J 4 bases, with 16 bases left between them. CDR3 size: 15 residues. Germline V CDR1 and CDR2: SNHLY, FYNNEI. The time point denotes: pre-treatment sample, taken before nivolumab and TIL therapy. Tumor tissue came from excised metastases, mostly pleural nodules or supraclavicular lymph nodes.

The rearrangement uses TRBV2 and TRBJ2-2; perhaps TRBD1 as D (6 bases). The origin of this receptor is a person aged 25 to 79 with non-small cell lung cancer. The sample in question was tumor tissue, obtained at baseline. Here the CDR3 reads CASNPQGRGTGELFF. DNA of the CDR3: TGTGCCAGCAATCCACAGGGTCGGGGCACCGGGGAGCTGTTTTTT.